Following are 13 T cell receptor beta chains from one sample sequenced in a study of control samples from healthy donors and cancer patients. Only in-frame clones appear in the TCRdb table, and some are missing; sequencing was by immunoSEQ multiplex PCR. The table records about 95,000 clones, 88% of them present only once. The specimen was blood. Receptors were obtained from a woman in her 70s in good health.

This rearrangement joins TRBV3-1 (or the pseudogene TRBV3-2) to TRBJ1-1; D call uncertain. Trimming shortened V by 4 bases and J by 0 bases, and 12 bases separated the two germline ends. Germline CDR1 and CDR2: LGHDT and YNNKEL (reference sequence). The CDR3 length is 15 residues. The CDR3 region is CASSPTRIMNTEAFF. CDR3 bases: TGTGCCAGCAGCCCGACCAGGATAATGAACACTGAAGCTTTCTTT.

V usage is TRBV27 and J usage is TRBJ1-6; D uncertain. The CDR3 consists of 16 residues. Germline assignment: CDR1 MNHEY and CDR2 SMNVEV (reference sequence). V lost 2 bases to trimming and J lost 8 bases, with 16 bases between them. In nucleotides, the CDR3 is TGTGCCAGCAGTTTAGGGGTACGACGGAATTATTCACCCCTCCACTTT. It is translated as CASSLGVRRNYSPLHF.

This sequence joins TRBV19 and TRBJ1-5, with D possibly matching TRBD1 (6 bases). V was trimmed by 4 bases and J by 15 bases, leaving 13 bases between them. There are 11 residues in the CDR3. Germline CDR1 is LNHDA and CDR2 is SQIVND (reference sequence). The CDR3 is CASSKDRIRHF. In nucleotides, the CDR3 is TGTGCCAGTAGTAAAGACAGGATACGGCATTTT.

This clone showed up just once. This chain joins TRBV4-1 and TRBJ1-3; D gene uncertain. The CDR3 runs to 17 residues. Trimming removed 0 bases at V and 1 base at J, with 13 bases between. CDR1 and CDR2 (germline): MGHRA, YSYEKL. The CDR3 region is CASSQEPPNKSGNTIYF. CDR3 bases: TGCGCCAGCAGCCAAGAACCCCCGAACAAATCTGGAAACACCATATATTTT.

The chain joins TRBV3-1 (or the pseudogene TRBV3-2) to TRBJ1-4; no firm D call. This CDR3 contains 12 residues. Per germline, CDR1 LGHDT and CDR2 YNNKEL (reference sequence). V shed 4 bases and J shed 4 bases, with 4 bases lying between them. CDR3 amino acids: CASSPLNEKLFF. The CDR3 nucleotides read TGTGCCAGCAGCCCACTTAATGAAAAACTGTTTTTT.

The V gene is TRBV18, the J gene TRBJ1-4; D not certain. The CDR3 covers 16 residues. The V end was cut by 2 bases, the J end by 0 bases, with 10 bases between. Germline V gene sequence: CDR1 KGHSH, CDR2 LQKENI. In DNA form, the CDR3 reads TGTGCCAGCTCACCAGGCACACCCACAACTAATGAAAAACTGTTTTTT. Translation gives CASSPGTPTTNEKLFF.

The chain joins TRBV18 to TRBJ1-2; TRBD1 matches at 8 bases. The CDR3 is 13 residues long. With 3 bases clipped from V and 8 bases from J, the junction kept 5 bases outside the gene matches. CDR1 and CDR2 from the germline V gene are KGHSH and LQKENI. CDR3 region: CASSPYRGSGYTF. CDR3 DNA: TGTGCCAGCTCACCGTACAGGGGGAGCGGCTACACCTTC. Full variable domain (outside the CDR3, taken from reference TRBV18 and TRBJ1-2): NAGVMQNPRHLVRRRGQEARLRCSPMKGHSHVYWYRQLPEEGLKFMVYLQKENIIDESGMPKERFSAEFPKEGPSILRIQQVVRGDSAAYFCASSPYRGSGYTFGSGTRLTVV.

The V call is TRBV14, the J call TRBJ1-1, with D uncertain. The V end was cut by 5 bases, the J end by 6 bases, with 16 bases between. Looked up from germline, CDR1 is SGHDN and CDR2 is FVKESK. CDR3 length equals 14 residues. CDR3 in amino acids: CASSSLKGLAEAFF. In nucleotides, the CDR3 is TGTGCCAGCAGCTCTCTGAAAGGTTTGGCTGAAGCTTTCTTT.

The rearrangement links TRBV11-2 to TRBJ2-1; 10 nucleotides align to TRBD1. The CDR3 runs 16 residues. V lost 5 bases, J lost 9 bases, and 13 bases stayed unmatched. The germline CDR1 and CDR2 sequences are SGHAT and FQNNGV. In DNA, the CDR3 is TGTGCCAGCAGCCCCGGGGGGGACAGGGGAGCCAGTGAGCAGTTCTTC. The encoded protein is CASSPGGDRGASEQFF.

V gene TRBV5-1 combines with J gene TRBJ2-7; TRBD2 might be the D (6 bases). Per germline, CDR1 SGHRS and CDR2 YFSETQ. The ends were cut back, 7 bases at V and 5 bases at J, with 16 bases in the middle. The CDR3 sequence is 13 residues long. The CDR3 DNA follows: TGCGCCAGCCGAGGGGCGGGGACCGACGAGCAGTACTTC. Encoded protein: CASRGAGTDEQYF.

The chain links TRBV27 to TRBJ1-4; the D is unclear. CDR1 and CDR2 (germline): MNHEY, SMNVEV (reference sequence). The V and J ends lost 6 bases and 8 bases respectively, with 16 bases between them. This CDR3 is 14 amino acids long. In DNA form, the CDR3 reads TGTGCCAGCAGGATGGAAGATGAAGAGGAAAAACTGTTTTTT. It codes for CASRMEDEEEKLFF.

This chain's CDR3 is CASSLGSAVGYTF. CDR3 in DNA: TGTGCCAGCAGCTTAGGGTCGGCAGTAGGCTACACCTTC. This chain uses TRBV7-2 with TRBJ1-2; D remains unclear. Germline CDR1 reads SGHTA; CDR2 reads FQGNSA. Trimming cost V 1 base and J 8 bases, with 11 bases left between them. This CDR3 region has 13 residues.

The chain uses TRBV7-2 and TRBJ2-3; TRBD2 matches at 8 bases. V lost 3 bases and J lost 5; bases outside the gene matches: 13. The CDR3 is made up of 17 amino acids. Germline-derived CDR1 and CDR2 are SGHTA and FQGNSA. CDR3 in amino acids: CASSFPGAGGYGDTQYF. The CDR3 nucleotides read TGTGCCAGCAGCTTCCCCGGGGCGGGAGGCTATGGAGATACGCAGTATTTT.